This T cell receptor (beta chain) emerged from a study of glioma-infiltrating T cells. Trimming cost V 2 bases and J 1 base, with 8 bases left between them. The CDR3 covers 14 residues. Germline V gene data show CDR1 as SGHTA and CDR2 as FQGNSA. The iRepertoire nested amplicon-rescue multiplex PCR amplified TCR alpha and beta CDR3s from RNA. For one-step reverse transcription and amplification, 100-400 ng of tissue mRNA or PBMC total RNA was used. Each CDR3 protein is one row after TCRdb ran MiXCR on the multiplex PCR reads. The top ten hold about a quarter of the sample, which has under 150,000 distinct CDR3 sequences, about 25% seen once. General observations from the study: CDR3 overlap between tissue and blood was very small.

As for this clonotype: The antigen is not known. A single base separates this from a much larger clone, so it may be a read error.

J is TRBJ2-5 and V is TRBV7-2; tentative D call: TRBD2 (6 bases). The specimen sequenced was glioma tissue, nonneoplastic brain tissue, or PBMCs (not recorded which). This TCR came from a human donor with low-grade glioma or glioblastoma, undergoing nonglioma brain surgery, or in good health (not recorded which). In DNA, the CDR3 is TGTGCCAGCAGCTTATCGGAGGGCCAAGAGACCCAGTACTTC. Amino acids: CASSLSEGQETQYF.